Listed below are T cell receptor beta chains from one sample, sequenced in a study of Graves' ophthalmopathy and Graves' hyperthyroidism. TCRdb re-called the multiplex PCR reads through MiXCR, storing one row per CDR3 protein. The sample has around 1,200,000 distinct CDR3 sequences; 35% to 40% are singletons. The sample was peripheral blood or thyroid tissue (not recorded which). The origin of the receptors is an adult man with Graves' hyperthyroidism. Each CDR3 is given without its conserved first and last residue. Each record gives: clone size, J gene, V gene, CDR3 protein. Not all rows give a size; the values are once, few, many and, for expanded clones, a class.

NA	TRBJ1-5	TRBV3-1	ASSQALRGQPQH
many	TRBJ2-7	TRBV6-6	ASSYLGFYEQY
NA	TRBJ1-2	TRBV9	ASSVTGWNYGYT
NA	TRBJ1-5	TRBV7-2	ASSPEWGGSQPQH
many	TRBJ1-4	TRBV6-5	ASSTSLAEKLF
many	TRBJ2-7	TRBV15	ATSRDQYEQY
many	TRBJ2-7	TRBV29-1	SALLGRGFTYEQY
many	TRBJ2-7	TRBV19	ASSRGDTYEQY
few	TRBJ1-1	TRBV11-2	ASRQSGMATEAF
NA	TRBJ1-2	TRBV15	ATSETVAGGYT
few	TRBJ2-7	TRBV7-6	ASSQGGTGGGYEQY
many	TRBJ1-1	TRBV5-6	ASRRDRHRDTEAF
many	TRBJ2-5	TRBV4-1	ASSPLSGGQETQY
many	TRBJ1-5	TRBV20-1	SASPGQSNQPQH
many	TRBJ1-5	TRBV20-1	SASGTGGAYSNQPQH
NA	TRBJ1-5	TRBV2	ASRRGRGRSLQPQH
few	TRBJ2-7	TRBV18	ASSRNSNLRTY
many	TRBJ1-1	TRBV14	ASSHRGVNTEAF
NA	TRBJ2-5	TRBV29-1	SVIVGQETQY
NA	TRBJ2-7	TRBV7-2	ASRLTGLDEQY
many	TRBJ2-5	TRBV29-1	SVRLIGETQY
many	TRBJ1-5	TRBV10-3	AISVTLPGESNQPQH
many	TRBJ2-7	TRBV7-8	ASSLGVRDRAYEQY
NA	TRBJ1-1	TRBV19	ASSIGQGVNTEAF
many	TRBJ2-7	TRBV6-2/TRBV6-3	AAQTGVYEQY
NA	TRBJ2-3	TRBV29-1	SHLAGGDTQY
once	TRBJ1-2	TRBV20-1	SARDHHANYGYT
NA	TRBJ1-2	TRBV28	ASRGQTDSNYGYT
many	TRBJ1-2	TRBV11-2	ASSPYGSGYT
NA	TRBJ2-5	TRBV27	ASSFRGFEETQY
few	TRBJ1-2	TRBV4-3	ASSQDRRGFGYT
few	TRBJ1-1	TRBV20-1	SASLVIEAF
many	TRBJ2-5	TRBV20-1	SARVFPPDLLASQY
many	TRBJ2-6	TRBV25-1	ASSVAGVNPIMGGANVLT
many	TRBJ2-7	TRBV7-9	ASSFTDRGGYEQY
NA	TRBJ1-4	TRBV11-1	ASSPRPRTGGDEKLF
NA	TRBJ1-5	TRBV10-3	AISPGTNQPQH
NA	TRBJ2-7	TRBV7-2	ASSLVWQVGQDSYEQY
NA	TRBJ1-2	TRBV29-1	SVSGQGRRIGYT
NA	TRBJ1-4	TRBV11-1	ASNLNDRNNEKLF
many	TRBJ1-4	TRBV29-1	SVGHTYNEKLF
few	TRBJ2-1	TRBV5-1	ASRPTGGALYEQF
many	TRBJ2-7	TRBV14	ASSQDRLVTFYEQY
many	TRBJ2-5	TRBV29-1	SVVAGGSGETQY
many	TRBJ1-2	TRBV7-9	ASGGDDGYT
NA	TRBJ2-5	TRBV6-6	ASRLAGREGYYWETQY
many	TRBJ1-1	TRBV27	ASSDTGYTEAF
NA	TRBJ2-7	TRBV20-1	SARGFLGYEQY
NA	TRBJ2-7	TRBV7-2	ASSLAATGETEQY
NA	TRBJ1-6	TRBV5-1	ASSVIPDSYNSPLH
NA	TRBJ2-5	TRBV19	ASGTGAQTQY
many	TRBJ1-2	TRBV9	ASSIQGANYGYT
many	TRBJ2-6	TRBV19	ASSIEWAAGANVLT
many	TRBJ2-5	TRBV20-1	SARDAWGTQY
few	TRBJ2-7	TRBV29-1	SVDRGDRPYEQY
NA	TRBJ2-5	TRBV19	ASSITGGERTQY
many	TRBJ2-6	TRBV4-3	ASSSGSTAGANVLT
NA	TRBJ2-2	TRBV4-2	ASSQGLAVTNFRELF
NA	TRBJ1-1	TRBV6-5	ASSGQSLNEAF
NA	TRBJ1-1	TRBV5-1	ASSLERLETEAF